This T cell receptor (beta chain) originates from a study of blood T cell repertoires in COVID-19. As handled by the study authors: Amplification with reference gene primers provided the estimates of nucleated cell counts. Assay: immunoSEQ multiplex PCR; the TCRdb copy retains only in-frame clones and omits some. D and trimming come from the DNA, and the V and J calls and clone size come from that table. The sample has some 210,000 clones; roughly four fifths are singletons. Assignments of participants to cohorts depended upon their own reported clinical history. Either two negative PCRs, clearance, or symptom resolution qualified Cohort 3 donors as recovered. This CDR3 region has 15 residues. V lost 5 bases, J lost 4 bases, and 17 bases lay in between. Germline V gene sequence: CDR1 LGHNA, CDR2 YNFKEQ.

The TCR was taken from a man between 40 and 49 years old who had recovered from COVID-19. The V and J genes are TRBV4-2 and TRBJ1-2; D is perhaps TRBD1 (6 bases). The sample consisted of PBMCs or T cells enriched from blood (not recorded which). The CDR3 nucleotides are TGTGCCAGCAGCTCGAGTAGCACGGACAGCTATGGCTACACCTTC. It specifies CASSSSSTDSYGYTF.